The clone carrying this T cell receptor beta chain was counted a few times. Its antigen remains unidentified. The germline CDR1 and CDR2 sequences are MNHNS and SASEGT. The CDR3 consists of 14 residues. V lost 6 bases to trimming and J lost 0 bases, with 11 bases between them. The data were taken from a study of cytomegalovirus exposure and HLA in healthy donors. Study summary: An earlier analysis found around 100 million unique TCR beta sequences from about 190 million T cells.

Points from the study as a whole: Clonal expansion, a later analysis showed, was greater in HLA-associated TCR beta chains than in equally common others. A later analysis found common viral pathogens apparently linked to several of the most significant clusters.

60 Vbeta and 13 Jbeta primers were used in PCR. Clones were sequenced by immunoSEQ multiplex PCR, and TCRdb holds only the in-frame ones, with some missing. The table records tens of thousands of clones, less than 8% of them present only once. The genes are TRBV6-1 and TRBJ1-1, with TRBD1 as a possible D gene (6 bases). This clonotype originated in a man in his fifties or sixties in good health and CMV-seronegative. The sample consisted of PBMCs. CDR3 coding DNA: TGTGCCAGCAGCCACAAGGGGGTGAACACTGAAGCTTTCTTT. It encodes CASSHKGVNTEAFF.